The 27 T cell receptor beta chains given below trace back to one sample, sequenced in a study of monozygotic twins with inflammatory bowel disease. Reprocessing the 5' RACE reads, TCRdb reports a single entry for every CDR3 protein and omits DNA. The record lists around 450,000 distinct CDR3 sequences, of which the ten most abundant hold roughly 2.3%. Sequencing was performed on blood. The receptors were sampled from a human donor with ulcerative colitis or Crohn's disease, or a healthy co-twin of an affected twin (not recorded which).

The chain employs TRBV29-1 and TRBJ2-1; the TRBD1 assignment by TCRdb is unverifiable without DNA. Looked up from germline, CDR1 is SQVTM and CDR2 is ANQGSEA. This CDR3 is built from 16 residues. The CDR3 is CSVEVGRASSYNEQFF.

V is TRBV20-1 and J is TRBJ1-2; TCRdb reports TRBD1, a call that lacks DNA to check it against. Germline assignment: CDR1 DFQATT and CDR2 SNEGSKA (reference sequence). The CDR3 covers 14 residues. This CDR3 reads CSARNPAANYGYTF.

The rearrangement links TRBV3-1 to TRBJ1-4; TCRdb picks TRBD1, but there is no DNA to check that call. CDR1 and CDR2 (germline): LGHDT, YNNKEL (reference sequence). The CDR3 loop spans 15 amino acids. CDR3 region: CASSQVRQGEEKLFF.

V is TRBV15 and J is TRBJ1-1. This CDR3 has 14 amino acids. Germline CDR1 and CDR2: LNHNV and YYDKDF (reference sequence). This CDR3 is CATSRGAVRTEAFF.

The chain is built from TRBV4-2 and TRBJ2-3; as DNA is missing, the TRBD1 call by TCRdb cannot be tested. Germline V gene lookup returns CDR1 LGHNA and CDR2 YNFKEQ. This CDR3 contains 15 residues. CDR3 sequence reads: CASSQGQGTADTQYF.

CDR3 region: CASSTTGNNQPQHF. J is TRBJ1-5 and V is TRBV6-2 or TRBV6-3; TCRdb indicates TRBD1, and absent DNA this call remains unverified. This CDR3 has 14 residues. The germline CDR1 and CDR2 sequences are MNHEY and SVGEGT.

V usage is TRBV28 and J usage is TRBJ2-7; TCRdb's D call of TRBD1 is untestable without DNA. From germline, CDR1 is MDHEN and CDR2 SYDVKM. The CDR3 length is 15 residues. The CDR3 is CASTNRGGFSYEQYF.

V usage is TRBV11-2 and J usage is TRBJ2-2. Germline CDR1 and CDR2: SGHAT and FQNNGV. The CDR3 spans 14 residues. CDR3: CASSLAVGPGELFF. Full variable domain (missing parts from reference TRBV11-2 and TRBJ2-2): EAGVAQSPRYKIIEKRQSVAFWCNPISGHATLYWYQQILGQGPKLLIQFQNNGVVDDSQLPKDRFSAERLKGVDSTLKIQPAKLEDSAVYLCASSLAVGPGELFFGEGSRLTVL.

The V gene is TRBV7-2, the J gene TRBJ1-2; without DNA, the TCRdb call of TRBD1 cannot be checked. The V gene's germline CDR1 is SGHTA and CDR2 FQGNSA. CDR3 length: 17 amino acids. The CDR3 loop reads CASSPPGVVGLNYGYTF.

CDR3 in amino acids: CASSPMSGSNQPQHF. This rearrangement joins TRBV3-1 to TRBJ1-5. The CDR3 has 15 amino acids. CDR1 and CDR2 from the germline V gene are LGHDT and YNNKEL (reference sequence). The whole variable domain, remainder taken from reference TRBV3-1 and TRBJ1-5, is DTAVSQTPKYLVTQMGNDKSIKCEQNLGHDTMYWYKQDSKKFLKIMFSYNNKELIINETVPNRFSPKSPDKAHLNLHINSLELGDSAVYFCASSPMSGSNQPQHFGDGTRLSIL.

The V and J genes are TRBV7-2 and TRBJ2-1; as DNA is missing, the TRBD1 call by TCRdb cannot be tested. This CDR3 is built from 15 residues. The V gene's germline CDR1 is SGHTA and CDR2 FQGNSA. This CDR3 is CASSPYRDRGSKQFF. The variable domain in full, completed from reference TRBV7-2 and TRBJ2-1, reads GAGVSQSPSNKVTEKGKDVELRCDPISGHTALYWYRQSLGQGLEFLIYFQGNSAPDKSGLPSDRFSAERTGGSVSTLTIQRTQQEDSAVYLCASSPYRDRGSKQFFGPGTRLTVL.

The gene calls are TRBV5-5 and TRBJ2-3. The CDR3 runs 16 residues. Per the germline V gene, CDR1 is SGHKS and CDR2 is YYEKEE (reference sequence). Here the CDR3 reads CASSLEGSASTDTQYF.

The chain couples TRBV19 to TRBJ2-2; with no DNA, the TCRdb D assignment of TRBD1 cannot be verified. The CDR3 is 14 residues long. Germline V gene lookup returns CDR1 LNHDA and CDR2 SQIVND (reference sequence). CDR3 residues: CASSAMGHTGELFF. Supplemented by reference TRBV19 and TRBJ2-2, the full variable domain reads DGGITQSPKYLFRKEGQNVTLSCEQNLNHDAMYWYRQDPGQGLRLIYYSQIVNDFQKGDIAEGYSVSREKKESFPLTVTSAQKNPTAFYLCASSAMGHTGELFFGEGSRLTVL.

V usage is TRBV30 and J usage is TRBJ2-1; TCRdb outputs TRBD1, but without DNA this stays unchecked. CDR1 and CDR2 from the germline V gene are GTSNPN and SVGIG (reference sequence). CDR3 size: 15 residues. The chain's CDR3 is CAWSEPGPSYNEQFF.

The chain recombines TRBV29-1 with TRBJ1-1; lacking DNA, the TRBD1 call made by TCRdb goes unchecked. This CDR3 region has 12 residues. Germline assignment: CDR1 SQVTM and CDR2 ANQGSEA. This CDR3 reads CSVGAGSPEAFF.

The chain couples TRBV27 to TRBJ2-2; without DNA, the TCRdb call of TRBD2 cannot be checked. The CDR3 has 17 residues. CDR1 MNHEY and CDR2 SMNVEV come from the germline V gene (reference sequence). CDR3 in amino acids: CASSLSIGTSNTGELFF.

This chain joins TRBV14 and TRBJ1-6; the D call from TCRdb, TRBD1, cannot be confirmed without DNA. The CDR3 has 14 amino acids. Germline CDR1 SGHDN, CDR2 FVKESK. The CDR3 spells CASSYGTGGSPLHF.

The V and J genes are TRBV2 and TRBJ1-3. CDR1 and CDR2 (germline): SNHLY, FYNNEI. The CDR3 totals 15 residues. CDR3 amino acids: CASRGGILGGNTIYF.

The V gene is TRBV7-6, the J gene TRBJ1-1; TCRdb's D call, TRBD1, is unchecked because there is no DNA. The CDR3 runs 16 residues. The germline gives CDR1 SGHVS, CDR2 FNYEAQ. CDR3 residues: CASSPGTGEGNTEAFF. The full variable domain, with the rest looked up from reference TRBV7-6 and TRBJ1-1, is GAGVSQSPRYKVTKRGQDVALRCDPISGHVSLYWYRQALGQGPEFLTYFNYEAQQDKSGLPNDRFSAERPEGSISTLTIQRTEQRDSAMYRCASSPGTGEGNTEAFFGQGTRLTVV.

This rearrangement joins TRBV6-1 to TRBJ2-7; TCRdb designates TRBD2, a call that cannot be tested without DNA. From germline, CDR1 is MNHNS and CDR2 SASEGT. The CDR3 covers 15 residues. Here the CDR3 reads CASSVRDWSSYEQYF.

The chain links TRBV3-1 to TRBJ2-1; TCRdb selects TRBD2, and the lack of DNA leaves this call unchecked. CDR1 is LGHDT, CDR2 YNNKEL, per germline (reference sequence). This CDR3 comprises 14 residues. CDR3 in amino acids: CASSQTSGRDEQFF.

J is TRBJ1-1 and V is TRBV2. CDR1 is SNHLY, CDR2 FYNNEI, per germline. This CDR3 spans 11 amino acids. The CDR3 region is CATQEGREAFF.

The chain's CDR3 is CASSRTTTFSGNTIYF. The V and J genes are TRBV3-1 and TRBJ1-3. Germline V CDR1 and CDR2: LGHDT, YNNKEL (reference sequence). CDR3 length: 16 residues.

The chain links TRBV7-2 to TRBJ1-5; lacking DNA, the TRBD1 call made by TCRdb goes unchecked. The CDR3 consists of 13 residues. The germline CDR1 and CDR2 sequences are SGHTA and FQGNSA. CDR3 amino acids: CASSSDGAQPQHF.

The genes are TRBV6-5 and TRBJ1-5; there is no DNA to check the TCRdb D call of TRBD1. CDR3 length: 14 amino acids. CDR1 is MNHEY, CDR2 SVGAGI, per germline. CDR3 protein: CASSYDRAVQPQHF.

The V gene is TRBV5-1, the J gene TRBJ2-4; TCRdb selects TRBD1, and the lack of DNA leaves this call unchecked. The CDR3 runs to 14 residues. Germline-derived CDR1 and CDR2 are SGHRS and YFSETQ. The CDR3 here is CASSLAQDKNIQYF.

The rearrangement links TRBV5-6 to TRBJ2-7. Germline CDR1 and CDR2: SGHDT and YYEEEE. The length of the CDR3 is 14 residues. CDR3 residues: CASSLFGVGWEQYF.